The clone carrying this TCR beta chain was seen only once. The antigen is unknown. This sample is drawn from a study of cytomegalovirus exposure and HLA in healthy donors. Clones were read by immunoSEQ multiplex PCR, and TCRdb kept only the in-frame ones, dropping some. Among more than 90,000 clones listed, approximately 89% were seen once. The CDR3 consists of 14 residues. V trimming: 8 bases; J trimming: 2 bases; junction bases outside the gene matches: 9. Germline lookup yields CDR1 MDHEN and CDR2 SYDVKM. Overall study findings and caveats: The tendency of first-cohort TCR clusters to co-occur in the 100 to 150 validation repertoires emerged from a later analysis. The authors listed 164 TCR beta chains as cytomegalovirus-associated.

The chain recombines TRBV28 with TRBJ2-7; TRBD1 matches 7 bases. Sequenced: PBMCs. The TCR sequence derives from a man between 18 and 35 years old in good health and CMV-seronegative. The DNA of the CDR3 is TGTGCCAGCCGAATTCGGACAGGTACCTACGAGCAGTACTTC. Its protein is CASRIRTGTYEQYF.